The sequence of this T cell receptor beta chain was determined in a study of T cell responses to AZD1222 COVID-19 vaccine listed by TCRdb under 2021. With regard to the full study: Because spike-specific TCR depth and breadth did not differ between the two schedules, AZD1222 recipients who got a second dose at roughly 4 weeks were pooled with those who got a second dose at roughly 12 weeks. TCR sequencing covered some 240 trial participants: 207 given two doses of AZD1222 and around 26 given two doses of MenACWY control vaccine. Enrollment into the trials was organized by age into subgroups of 18-55, 56-69 and 70-plus years, and those subgroups contained roughly 150, 30 and 60 TCR-sequenced participants, respectively.

What the authors observed across the whole study: Conclusions about previously exposed vaccinees are limited, since just six AZD1222 recipients were seropositive for SARS-CoV-2 at baseline. A significant rise in spike-specific TCR breadth and depth was observed after two AZD1222 doses relative to day 0 and relative to MenACWY recipients. The vaccine-associated CD4 TCRs covered the entire spike protein, and the dominant responses fell in regions 160-218 and 743-854. The 56-69-year group was small, and its depth increase did not reach significance, likely because of low power. Reportedly, close to half of the unique spike-specific TCRs recognized epitopes lying outside the regions that are mutated in the B.1.351 and B.1.1.7 variants. Because no samples from the day 14 peak response were available, repertoires could be characterized only after the peak T cell response. Participants were mostly white British and included more females than males, and it was suggested by the authors that clonal diversity may have been underestimated.

This specimen's time point label, per the study, means: baseline before first vaccination. Vaccinee samples came from UK trials COV001 and COV002, including a single-blind randomized controlled phase 2/3 trial of AZD1222 (ChAdOx1 nCoV-19) in healthy adults. For TCRbeta chain sequencing, PBMC samples from trial participants were taken at day 0 and at day 28 after the second dose. The CDR3 regions of human TCRbeta chains were analyzed by immunosequencing. From the authors' description of their analysis: Repertoire TCRs were checked for matches against a reference library of SARS-CoV-2-specific TCRs that had been generated using the MIRA antigen-specificity platform. Breadth was defined as the fraction of unique TCRs that were SARS-CoV-2-associated, and depth was defined as the fraction of total T cells that were SARS-CoV-2-associated. Using the MIRA data, each spike-specific TCR was assigned both to the spike region to which the TCR was reactive and to a CD4 or CD8 class. Log10-transformed breadth and depth values were compared by one-way ANOVA with Sidak's multiple comparisons tests. TCRdb took this table from immuneACCESS and kept in-frame rearrangements with V and J called. Such tables lack part of the clones; where checked against another copy, unresolved V genes explain under half of the gap, and the rest is unexplained. The V and J calls and clone size come from that table; D and trimming were worked out from the DNA. The sample table records around 180,000 clones; about nine tenths of these occur just once. Together, the top ten hold about 3% of the sample.

Notes on this clone: The target of this receptor is not known. No base quality values were provided; no much bigger clone lies one nucleotide off.

Material: peripheral blood, obtained on day 0 of AZD1222 vaccination. The TCR was taken from an adult in good health.

The nucleotides read TGCGCCAGCAGCCAAACCGGGACAGGTGATTCACCCCTCCACTTT. This is translated as CASSQTGTGDSPLHF. The V gene is TRBV4-1 and the J gene is TRBJ1-6, and TRBD1 matches 8 of the central bases. CDR1 and CDR2 are read off the germline V gene as MGHRA and YSYEKL. Trimming accounts for 2 bases at V and 8 bases at J, while the number of junction bases matched to no gene is 5. The CDR3 holds 15 amino acids from the cysteine to the phenylalanine. Just CDR3 DNA is preserved here, 45 bases in frame from base 1.